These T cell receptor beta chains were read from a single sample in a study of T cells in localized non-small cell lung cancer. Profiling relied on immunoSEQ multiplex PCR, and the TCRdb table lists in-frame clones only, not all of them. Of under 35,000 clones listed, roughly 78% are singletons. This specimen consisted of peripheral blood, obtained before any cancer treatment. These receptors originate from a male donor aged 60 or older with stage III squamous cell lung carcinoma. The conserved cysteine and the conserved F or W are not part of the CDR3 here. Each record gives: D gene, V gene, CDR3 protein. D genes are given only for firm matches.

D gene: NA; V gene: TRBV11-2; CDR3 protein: ASSLVGPHNEQF
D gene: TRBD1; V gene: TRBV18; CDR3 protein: ASSPPGTAGEKLF
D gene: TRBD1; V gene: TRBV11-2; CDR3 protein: ASKGQGYYGYT
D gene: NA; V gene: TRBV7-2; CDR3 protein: ASQYEVGGRGYT
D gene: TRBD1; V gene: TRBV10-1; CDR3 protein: APRTYPGTENTGELF
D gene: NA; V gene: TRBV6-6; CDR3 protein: AISEVLAGYT
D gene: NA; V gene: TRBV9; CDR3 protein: ASSVGQTGYEQY
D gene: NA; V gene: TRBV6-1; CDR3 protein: ASSAAQGNQPQH
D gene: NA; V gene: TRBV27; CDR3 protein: ASSSEAGGVDYGYT
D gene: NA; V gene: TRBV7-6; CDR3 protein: ASSLGELVYEQY
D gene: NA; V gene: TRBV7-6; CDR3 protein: ASSLAMGDTQY
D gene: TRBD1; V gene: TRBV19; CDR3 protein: ASSIQGAETQY
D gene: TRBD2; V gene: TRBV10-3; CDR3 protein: ATGLAGEDEQF
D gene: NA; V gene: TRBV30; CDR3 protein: AWSVQRTAFDGYT